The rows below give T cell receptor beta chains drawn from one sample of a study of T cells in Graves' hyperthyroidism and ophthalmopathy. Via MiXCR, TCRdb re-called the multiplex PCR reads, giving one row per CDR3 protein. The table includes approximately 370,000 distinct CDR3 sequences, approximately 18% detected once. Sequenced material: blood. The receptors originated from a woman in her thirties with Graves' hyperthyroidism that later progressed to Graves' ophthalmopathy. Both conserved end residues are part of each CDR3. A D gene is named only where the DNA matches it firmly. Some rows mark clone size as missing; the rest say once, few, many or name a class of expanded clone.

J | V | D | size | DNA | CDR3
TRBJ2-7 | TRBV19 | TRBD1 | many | TGTGCCAGTAGTATCGTACCGGGACAGGCTGGCGAGCAGTACTTC | CASSIVPGQAGEQYF
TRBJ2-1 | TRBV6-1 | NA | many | TGTGCCAGCACCCCTTACGGGAGTCTAAACAATGAGCAGTTCTTC | CASTPYGSLNNEQFF
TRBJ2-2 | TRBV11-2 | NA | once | TGTGCCAGCAGTTCTATTTCTTCCACCGGGGAGCTGTGTTTT | CASSSISSTGELCF
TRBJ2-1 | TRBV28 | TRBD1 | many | TGTGCCAGCAGCCCCCGCGGACAGGGGGTTATAGAGCAGTTCTTC | CASSPRGQGVIEQFF
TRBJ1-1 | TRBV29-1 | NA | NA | TGCAGCGTTGATAGTGGGCCCACTGAAGCTTTCTTT | CSVDSGPTEAFF
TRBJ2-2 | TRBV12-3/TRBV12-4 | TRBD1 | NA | TGTGCCAGCAGTTCGCCCGGGACAGGGAGTGTCACCGGGGGGCTGTTTTTT | CASSSPGTGSVTGGLFF
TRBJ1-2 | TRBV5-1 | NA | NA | TGCGCCAGCAGCTTGGGCGGAAGAGGCGGCTACACCTTC | CASSLGGRGGYTF
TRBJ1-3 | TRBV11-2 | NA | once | TGTGCCAGCATCGCAGACTCAGGGAAAGCTGGAAACACCATATATTTT | CASIADSGKAGNTIYF
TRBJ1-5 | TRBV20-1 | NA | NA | TGCAGTGCCCGACAGCACAATCAGCCCCAGCATTTT | CSARQHNQPQHF
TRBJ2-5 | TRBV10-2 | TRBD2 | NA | TGCGCCAGCAGAATAGCGGGGAAAGAGACCCAGTACTTC | CASRIAGKETQYF
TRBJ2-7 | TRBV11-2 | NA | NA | TGTGCCAGCAGCTTGCCGGAGGCCTACGAGCAGTACTTC | CASSLPEAYEQYF
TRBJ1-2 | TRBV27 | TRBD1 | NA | TGTGCCAGCAGTTTAATAGGACAGGGTGACTATGGCTACACCTTC | CASSLIGQGDYGYTF
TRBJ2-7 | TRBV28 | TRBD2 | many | TGTGCCAGCAGCCTAGCGGGGGATTACGAGCAGTACTTC | CASSLAGDYEQYF
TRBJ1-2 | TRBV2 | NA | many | TGTGCCACCGCCCTTGCCCAGGCGTTCAGCTACACCTTC | CATALAQAFSYTF
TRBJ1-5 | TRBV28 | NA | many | TGTGCCAGCAGTTCGACAGCTGGGGGGAATCAGCCCCAGCATTTT | CASSSTAGGNQPQHF
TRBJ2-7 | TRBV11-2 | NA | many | TGTGCCAGCAGCTTACGAGTGACAGATTACGAGCAGTACTTC | CASSLRVTDYEQYF
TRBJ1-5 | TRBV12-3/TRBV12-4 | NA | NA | TGTGCCAGCAGTTTAGCGGGCAGCTACAATCAGCCCCAGCATTTT | CASSLAGSYNQPQHF
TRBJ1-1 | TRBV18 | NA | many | TGTGCCAGCTCGAAGGATAGGGCGGCGGAAGCTTTCTTT | CASSKDRAAEAFF
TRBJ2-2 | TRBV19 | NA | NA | TGTGCCAGTAGTATAGATGAGGGGATCGGGGAGCTGTTTTTT | CASSIDEGIGELFF
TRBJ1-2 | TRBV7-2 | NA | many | TGTGCCAGCAGCTTAGGGTACATCTCCGACTATGGCTACACCTTC | CASSLGYISDYGYTF
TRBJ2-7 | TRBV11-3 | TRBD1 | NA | TGTGCCAGCAGCACCCGACAGGGATCCTACGAGCAGTACTTC | CASSTRQGSYEQYF
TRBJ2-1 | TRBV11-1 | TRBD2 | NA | TGTGCCAGCAGCTCCACCCCGTTCGGGAGGGCCAATGAGCAGTTCTTC | CASSSTPFGRANEQFF
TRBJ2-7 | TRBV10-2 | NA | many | TGCGCCAGCAGTGAGTTAGCGCGGGCTCGCTACTACGAGCAGTACTTC | CASSELARARYYEQYF
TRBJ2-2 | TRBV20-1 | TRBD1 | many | TGCAGTGCTAGAGGGACGGGACAGGGGACGAACACCGGGGAGCTGTTTTTT | CSARGTGQGTNTGELFF
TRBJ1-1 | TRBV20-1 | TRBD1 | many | TGCACAACACAGGGGGGCGACACTGAAGCTTTCTTT | CTTQGGDTEAFF
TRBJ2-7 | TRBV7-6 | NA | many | TGTGCCAGCAGCTTAGCGTCGGGAGTAACCTACGAGCAGTACTTC | CASSLASGVTYEQYF
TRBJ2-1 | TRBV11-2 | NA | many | TGTGCCAGCAGCCATACTGGAGGGCGCTACAATGAGCAGTTCTTC | CASSHTGGRYNEQFF
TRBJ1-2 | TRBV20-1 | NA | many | TGCAGTGCTAGAAACAGGGCCGGCGGCTACACCTTC | CSARNRAGGYTF
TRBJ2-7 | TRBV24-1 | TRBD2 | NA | TGTGCCACCAGTGATTCCGGGACTAGAGGTCTCTACGAGCAGTACTTC | CATSDSGTRGLYEQYF
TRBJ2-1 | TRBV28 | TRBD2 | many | TGTGCCAGCAGTAAGGGACTAGCTGATTCGCGCTTGTACAATGAGCAGTTCTTC | CASSKGLADSRLYNEQFF
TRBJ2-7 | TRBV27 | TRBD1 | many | TGTGCCAGCGGGAAGGGACAGGGGTATTTTTACGAGCAGTACTTC | CASGKGQGYFYEQYF
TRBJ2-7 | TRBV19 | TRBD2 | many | TGTGCCAGTAGTGGAGCGGGGGGACTCGACGAGCAGTACTTC | CASSGAGGLDEQYF
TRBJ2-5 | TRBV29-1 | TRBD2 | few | TGCAGCGTTGAAGATAGCGGGACGACCCAGTACTTC | CSVEDSGTTQYF
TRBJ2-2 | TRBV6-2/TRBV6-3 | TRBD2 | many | TGTGCCAGCAGGACTAGCGGTTACACCGGGGAGCTGTTTTTT | CASRTSGYTGELFF
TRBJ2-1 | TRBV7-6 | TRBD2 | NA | TGTGCCAGCAGCCCTGGCCCCAGGACTAGCGGGGGATCTTACAATGAGCAGTTCTTC | CASSPGPRTSGGSYNEQFF
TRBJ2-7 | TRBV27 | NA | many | TGTGCCAGCAGCAAAGCGGTGGCTTCCGAGCAGTACTTC | CASSKAVASEQYF
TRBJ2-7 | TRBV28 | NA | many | TGTGCCAGCAGTCCGACCGACAGCAGCTCCTACGAGCAGTACTTC | CASSPTDSSSYEQYF
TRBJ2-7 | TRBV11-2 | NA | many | TGTGCCAGCAGCTTAGATATACCGCTACCCCTTACCTACGAGCAGTACTTC | CASSLDIPLPLTYEQYF
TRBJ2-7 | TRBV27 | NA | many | TGTGCCAGCAGTTTACGGGGGGCCCCCTCCTACGAGCAGTACTTC | CASSLRGAPSYEQYF
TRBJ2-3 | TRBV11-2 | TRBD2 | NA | TGTGCCAGCAGCCGGACGCTGACTAGCGGGACAGATACGCAGTATTTT | CASSRTLTSGTDTQYF
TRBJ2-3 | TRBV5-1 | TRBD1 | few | TGCGCCAGCAGCGATACAACAGGGGTAGATACGCAGTATTTT | CASSDTTGVDTQYF